The text below deals with one T cell receptor (beta chain). Its cognate antigen is unknown. PCR primers comprised 60 Vbeta and 13 Jbeta primers. TCRdb keeps only in-frame clones here, not all; method: immunoSEQ multiplex PCR. The sample contains over 75,000 clones, 80% to 90% of which appear only once. From germline, CDR1 is MNHNY and CDR2 SVGAGI (reference sequence). Trimming left V 1 base short and J 3 bases short, with 12 bases between. The CDR3 consists of 16 residues. This record comes from a study of cytomegalovirus exposure and HLA in healthy donors. Study-level results: Earlier results showed most TCR beta V segments being productive about 87% or about 30% of the time.

Sequenced material: PBMCs. This chain connects TRBV6-6 to TRBJ2-2; tentatively, D is TRBD1 (6 bases). The receptor's source is a woman between 18 and 29 years old in good health and CMV-seropositive. For the CDR3, the DNA is TGTGCCAGCAGTTACTTGGGGGCGCGTGACACCGGGGAGCTGTTTTTT. As protein: CASSYLGARDTGELFF.